These 16 T cell receptor beta chains came from one sample sequenced in a study of T cells after yellow fever vaccination. Each CDR3 protein gets one entry after TCRdb re-called the 5' RACE reads with MiXCR. The profile shows 200,000 or so distinct CDR3 sequences, about 7% of them singletons. The source material was CD4+ T cells sorted from PBMCs, sampled on the day of the yellow fever booster vaccination. All receptors come from a young man who received the YFV17D yellow fever vaccine.

This clonotype appeared many times. The chain employs TRBV5-6 and TRBJ2-1; D remains ambiguous. CDR1 is SGHDT and CDR2 is YYEEEE in the germline V gene. V gave up 0 bases and J gave up 7 bases, with 8 bases separating them. The CDR3 covers 13 residues. CDR3 loop: CASSLGRRNEQFF. The CDR3 DNA is TGTGCCAGCAGCTTGGGGAGAAGGAATGAGCAGTTCTTC.

This clonotype appeared many times. V usage is TRBV6-2 or TRBV6-3 and J usage is TRBJ1-1; 8 nucleotides agree with TRBD1. The CDR3 totals 14 residues. Germline-derived CDR1 and CDR2 are MNHEY and SVGEGT. J gave up 10 bases and V 0 bases, and 7 bases lay outside the gene matches. This CDR3 reads CASSYSTGAGGAFF. The CDR3 nucleotides read TGTGCCAGCAGTTACTCGACAGGGGCAGGCGGAGCTTTCTTT.

The chain employs TRBV10-1 and TRBJ2-5, with 8 bases fitting TRBD2. Germline V CDR1 and CDR2: WNHNN, SYGVQD (reference sequence). Trimming took 6 bases from V and 2 from J; bases not matched to a gene: 8. This CDR3 is built from 15 residues. The CDR3: CASRGSGNDQETQYF. In nucleotides, the CDR3 is TGCGCCAGCAGGGGTAGCGGGAACGATCAAGAGACCCAGTACTTC.

This clonotype was counted ten times or more. V usage is TRBV12-3 or TRBV12-4 and J usage is TRBJ2-1; D is undetermined. V was pared by 5 bases and J by 12 bases, with 14 bases between. CDR3 length: 12 amino acids. CDR3 DNA sequence: TGTGCCAGCAGTCCCCTTGAGGTGGCGCAGTTCTTC. Its protein product is CASSPLEVAQFF.

This clonotype was detected a few times. CDR3 sequence reads: CARGGLAGSNEQFF. CDR3 in DNA: TGTGCCCGCGGGGGACTAGCGGGATCCAATGAGCAGTTCTTC. V usage is TRBV30 and J usage is TRBJ2-1; 13 bases match TRBD2. V lost 8 bases, J lost 6 bases, and 7 bases stayed unmatched. The CDR3 is made up of 14 amino acids. In germline, CDR1 is GTSNPN, CDR2 SVGIG (reference sequence).

This clonotype has ten or more counts. V usage is TRBV10-1 and J usage is TRBJ2-5, with D perhaps matching TRBD2 (5 bases). V gave up 2 bases and J gave up 1 base, with 11 bases separating them. CDR1 is WNHNN, CDR2 SYGVQD, per germline (reference sequence). The CDR3 has 15 amino acids. CDR3 in DNA: TGCGCCAGCAGTGAGACGGTAGCGCCCCAAGAGACCCAGTACTTC. Translation: CASSETVAPQETQYF.

The rearrangement uses TRBV6-2 or TRBV6-3 and TRBJ1-5; D possibly corresponds to TRBD1 (6 bases). Germline CDR1 reads MNHEY; CDR2 reads SVGEGT. V was cut by 10 bases and J by 5 bases, with 18 bases left in between. The CDR3 is 14 residues long. The CDR3 loop reads CATTRSGGYQPQHF. The CDR3 DNA follows: TGTGCCACAACGAGGTCGGGGGGCTATCAGCCCCAGCATTTT.

Only a few counts were recorded for this clonotype. The chain links TRBV4-3 to TRBJ2-2, with D maybe TRBD1 (5 bases). The CDR3 covers 16 residues. Trimming removed 0 bases from V and 4 bases from J, with 12 bases in between. CDR1 and CDR2 (germline): LGHNA, YSLEER. The CDR3 nucleotides read TGCGCCAGCAGCCAAGAGGGGCTCGCGGTCACCGGGGAGCTGTTTTTT. This codes for CASSQEGLAVTGELFF.

In its sample, this clonotype was seen a few times. This sequence joins TRBV20-1 and TRBJ2-1; TRBD2 agrees at 10 bases. V was pared by 1 base and J by 6 bases, with 3 bases of the junction left unmatched. CDR1 is DFQATT and CDR2 is SNEGSKA in the germline V gene (reference sequence). The CDR3 is made up of 14 amino acids. CDR3 in amino acids: CSARAASGGNEQFF. The CDR3 DNA sequence: TGCAGTGCTAGAGCGGCTAGCGGGGGCAATGAGCAGTTCTTC.

This clonotype was observed many times. The chain couples TRBV23-1 to TRBJ2-1; D gene uncertain. TRBV23-1 is noted as an ORF with a role that remains uncertain. V dropped 1 base and J dropped 2 bases, with 9 bases sitting between them. This CDR3 is 15 amino acids long. The CDR3 region has the DNA TGCGCCAGCAGTCAATTAAATAACACCTACAATGAGCAGTTCTTC. Its protein is CASSQLNNTYNEQFF.

This clonotype was detected a few times. This sequence joins TRBV20-1 and TRBJ2-3; the match to TRBD2 covers 8 bases. Germline CDR1 DFQATT, CDR2 SNEGSKA (reference sequence). The CDR3 totals 15 residues. V shed 3 bases and J 4 bases; nucleotides not matched to a gene: 9. CDR3 sequence (DNA): TGCAGTGCTAGCGGGAGGGCCCGGTTCCCAGATACGCAGTATTTT. Its translation: CSASGRARFPDTQYF.

DNA of the CDR3: TGCGCCAGCAGGCAGGACTTCACCGGGGAGCTGTTTTTT. Amino acids: CASRQDFTGELFF. The J gene is TRBJ2-2, the V gene TRBV4-1; weak D call: TRBD2 (5 bases). Germline CDR1 and CDR2: MGHRA and YSYEKL. This CDR3 spans 13 amino acids. Trimming stripped 6 bases from V and 4 bases from J, with 9 bases between.

This clonotype has just a few counts. This rearrangement joins TRBV18 to TRBJ2-3; the match to TRBD2 covers 8 bases. The CDR3 sequence is 18 residues long. Germline-derived CDR1 and CDR2 are KGHSH and LQKENI. The trim removed 1 base at V and 1 base at J, leaving 10 bases unmatched. The CDR3 here is CASSPRGGRPQGTDTQYF. The CDR3 region has the DNA TGTGCCAGCTCACCACGAGGCGGGAGGCCCCAAGGCACAGATACGCAGTATTTT.

The chain uses TRBV10-1 and TRBJ2-5; 14 bases line up with TRBD2. V lost 6 bases, J lost 6 bases, and 6 bases stayed unmatched. Germline values: CDR1 WNHNN, CDR2 SYGVQD (reference sequence). The CDR3 consists of 15 residues. CDR3 DNA sequence: TGCGCCAGCAGCGAGGGACTAGCGGGAGTCCAGACCCAGTACTTC. It is translated as CASSEGLAGVQTQYF.

The sample holds many counts of this clonotype. The chain joins TRBV27 to TRBJ2-7; 12 bases fit TRBD2. J was trimmed by 3 bases and V by 3 bases; bases with no gene match: 9. This CDR3 comprises 17 residues. Germline CDR1 reads MNHEY; CDR2 reads SMNVEV (reference sequence). CDR3 residues: CASSFSALAGGDYEQYF. As DNA, the CDR3 is TGTGCCAGCAGTTTCTCGGCTCTAGCGGGAGGGGACTACGAGCAGTACTTC.

The sample holds many counts of this clonotype. The chain couples TRBV12-3 or TRBV12-4 to TRBJ2-6, with D possibly matching TRBD1 (6 bases). V was cut by 7 bases and J by 1 base, with 17 bases left in between. This CDR3 contains 17 residues. The DNA of the CDR3 is TGTGCCAGCACCAATACAGGGACCGGGTCTGGGGCCAACGTCCTGACTTTC. It encodes CASTNTGTGSGANVLTF.